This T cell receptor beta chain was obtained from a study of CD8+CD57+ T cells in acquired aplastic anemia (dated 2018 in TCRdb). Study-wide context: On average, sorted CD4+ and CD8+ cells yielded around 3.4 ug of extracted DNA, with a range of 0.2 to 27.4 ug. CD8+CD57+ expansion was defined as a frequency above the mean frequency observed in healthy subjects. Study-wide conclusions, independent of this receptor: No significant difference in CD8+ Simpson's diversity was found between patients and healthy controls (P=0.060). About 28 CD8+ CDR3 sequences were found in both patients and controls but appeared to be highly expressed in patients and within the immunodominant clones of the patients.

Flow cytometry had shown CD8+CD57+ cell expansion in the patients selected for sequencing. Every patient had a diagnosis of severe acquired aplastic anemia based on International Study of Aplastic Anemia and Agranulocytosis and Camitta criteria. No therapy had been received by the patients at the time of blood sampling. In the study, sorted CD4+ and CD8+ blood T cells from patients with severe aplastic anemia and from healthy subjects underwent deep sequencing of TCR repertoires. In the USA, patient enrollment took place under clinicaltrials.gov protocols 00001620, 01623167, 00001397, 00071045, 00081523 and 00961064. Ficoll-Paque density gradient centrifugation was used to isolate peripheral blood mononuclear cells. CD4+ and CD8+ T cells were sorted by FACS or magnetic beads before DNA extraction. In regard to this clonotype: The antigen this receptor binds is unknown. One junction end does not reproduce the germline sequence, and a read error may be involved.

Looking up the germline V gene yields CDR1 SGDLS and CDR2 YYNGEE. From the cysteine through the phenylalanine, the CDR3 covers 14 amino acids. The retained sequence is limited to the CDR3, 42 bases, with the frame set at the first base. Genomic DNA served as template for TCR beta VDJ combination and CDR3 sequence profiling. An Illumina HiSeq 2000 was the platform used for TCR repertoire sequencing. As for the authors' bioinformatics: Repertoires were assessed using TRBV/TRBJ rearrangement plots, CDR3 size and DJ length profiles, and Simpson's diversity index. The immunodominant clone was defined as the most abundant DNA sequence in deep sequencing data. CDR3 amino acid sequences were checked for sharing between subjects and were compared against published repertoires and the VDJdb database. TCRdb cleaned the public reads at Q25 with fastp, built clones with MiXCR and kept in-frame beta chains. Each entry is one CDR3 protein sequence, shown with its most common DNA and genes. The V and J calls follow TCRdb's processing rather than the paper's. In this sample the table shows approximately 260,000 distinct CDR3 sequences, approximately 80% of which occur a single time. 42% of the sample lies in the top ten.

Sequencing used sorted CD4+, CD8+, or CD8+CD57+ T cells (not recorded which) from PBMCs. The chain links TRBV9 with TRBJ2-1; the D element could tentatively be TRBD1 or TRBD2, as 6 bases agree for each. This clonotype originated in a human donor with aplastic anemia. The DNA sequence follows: TGTGCCAGCAGCCGAGGGGGGTCGAACAATCAGCCCCTCTTC. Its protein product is CASSRGGSNNQPLF.